This TCR beta chain was recovered during a study of T cells in Graves' hyperthyroidism and ophthalmopathy. This clonotype was detected many times. Amplified regions were TCR beta CDR3 sequences from RNA transcripts. RT-PCR in the first round (using the HTBI primer set) targeted the TCR CDR3. TCRdb recomputed calls from the multiplex PCR reads with MiXCR, one row per CDR3 protein. This repertoire shows around 300,000 distinct CDR3 sequences, roughly an eighth found once; its top ten account for approximately 35%. The sequenced sample consisted of blood. The receptor's source is a woman between 40 and 55 years old with Graves' ophthalmopathy.

The CDR3 sequence: CASSYSGTGASEAFF. The CDR3 DNA is TGTGCCAGCAGTTACTCGGGGACAGGGGCATCTGAAGCTTTCTTT. The rearrangement uses TRBV6-5 and TRBJ1-1, with TRBD1 matching 10 bases. Germline-derived CDR1 and CDR2 are MNHEY and SVGAGI. V trimming: 0 bases; J trimming: 6 bases; junction bases outside the gene matches: 4. The length of the CDR3 is 15 residues.